This TCR beta chain was sequenced during a study of blood T cell repertoires in COVID-19. Across the study: The United States, Italy and Spain provided the acute and convalescent COVID-19 samples. T cells, B-cell-depleted T cells, or PBMCs provided the cDNA or gDNA that served as material.

It was during active infection that Seattle patients were enrolled and then longitudinally followed. The CDR3 is 8 amino acids. The germline CDR1 and CDR2 sequences are KGHDR and SFDVKD. V was shortened by 12 bases and J by 6 bases, with 2 bases between the two germline ends. In the study's own analysis: Estimates of nucleated cell counts were drawn from the amplification of reference gene primers. This table comes from immunoSEQ multiplex PCR, and its TCRdb copy is limited to in-frame clones, with some not included. The DNA was the basis for D and trimming; V, J and clone size are from that table. Of fewer than 200,000 clones in the sample, approximately 91% were seen once.

This clonotype originated in a man between 18 and 29 years old with COVID-19, enrolled during active disease. The rearrangement joins TRBV24-1 to TRBJ2-4; D not certain. Sequencing used peripheral blood. DNA for the CDR3: TGTGCCCTAAACATTCAGTACTTC. It codes for CALNIQYF.